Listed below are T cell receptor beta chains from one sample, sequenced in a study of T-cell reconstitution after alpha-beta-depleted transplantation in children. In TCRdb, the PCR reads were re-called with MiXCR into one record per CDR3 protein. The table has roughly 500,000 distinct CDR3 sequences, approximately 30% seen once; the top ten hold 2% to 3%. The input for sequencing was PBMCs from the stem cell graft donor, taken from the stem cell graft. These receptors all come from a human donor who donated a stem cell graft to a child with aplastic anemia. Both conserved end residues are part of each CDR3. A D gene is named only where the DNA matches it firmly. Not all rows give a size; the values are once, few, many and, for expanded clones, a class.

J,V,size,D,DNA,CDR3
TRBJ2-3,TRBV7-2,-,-,TGTGCCAGCAGCTTCACGCAGAGCACAGATACGCAGTATTTT,CASSFTQSTDTQYF
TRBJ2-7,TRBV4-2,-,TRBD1,TGTGCCAGCAGCCAAGAGGGGGACAGATCCTACGAGCAGTACTTC,CASSQEGDRSYEQYF
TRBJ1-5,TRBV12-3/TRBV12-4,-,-,TGTGCCAGCAGCCTCGGCAGGGTTTCTACCTACAATCAGCCCCAGCATTTT,CASSLGRVSTYNQPQHF
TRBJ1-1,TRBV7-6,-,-,TGTGCCAGCAGCTTAGAGCATCGATTGAACACTGAAGCTTTCTTT,CASSLEHRLNTEAFF
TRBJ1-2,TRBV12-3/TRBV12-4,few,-,TGTGCCAGCAGCCCTAATTCTAACTATGGCTACACCTTC,CASSPNSNYGYTF
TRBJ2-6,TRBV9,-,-,TGTGCCAGCAGCTTTGGAACAGGGGGGGCCAACGTCCTGACTTTC,CASSFGTGGANVLTF
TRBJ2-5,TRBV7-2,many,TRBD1,TGTGCCAGCAGTAGGGACAGGGGACAAGAGACCCAGTACTTC,CASSRDRGQETQYF
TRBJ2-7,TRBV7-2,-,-,TGTGCCAGCAGCTTAGCCACCGCAGGTTCCTACGAGCAGTACTTC,CASSLATAGSYEQYF
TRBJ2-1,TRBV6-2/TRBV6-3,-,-,TGTGCCAGCAGTTACTCCAGGGCCTACAATGAGCAGTTCTTC,CASSYSRAYNEQFF
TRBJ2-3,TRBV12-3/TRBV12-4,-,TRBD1,TGTGCCAGCACTCCTGACAGGGCGGCAGATACGCAGTATTTT,CASTPDRAADTQYF
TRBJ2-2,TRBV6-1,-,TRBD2,TGTGCCAGCGGAGCGGGAATCACCGGGGAGCTGTTTTTT,CASGAGITGELFF
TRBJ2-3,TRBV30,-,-,TGTGCCCGGACGGGACGGAGCACAGATACGCAGTATTTT,CARTGRSTDTQYF
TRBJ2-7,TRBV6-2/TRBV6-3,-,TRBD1,TGTGCCAGCAACCCACCGACAGGGGGGTATGACTACGAGCAGTACTTC,CASNPPTGGYDYEQYF
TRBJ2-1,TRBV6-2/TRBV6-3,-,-,TGTGCCAGCAGTGGAACCCAAGGACGCCGAAGCTCCTACAATGAGCAGTTCTTC,CASSGTQGRRSSYNEQFF
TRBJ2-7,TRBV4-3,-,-,TGCGCCAGCAGCCAAGAATGGTCAAGGGGCACCTACGAGCAGTACTTC,CASSQEWSRGTYEQYF
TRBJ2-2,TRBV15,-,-,TGTGCCACCAGCAGAGATCGTGTTCCTGCCGGGGAGCTGTTTTTT,CATSRDRVPAGELFF
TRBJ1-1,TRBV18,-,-,TGTGCCAGCACTACCCAGGGAGCGGACACTGAAGCTTTCTTT,CASTTQGADTEAFF
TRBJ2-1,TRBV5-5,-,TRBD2,TGTGCCAGCAGCTTGGATGCGGCGGGGGTTGGGCAGTTCTTC,CASSLDAAGVGQFF
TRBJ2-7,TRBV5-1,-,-,TGCGCCAGCAGCCTGGGGGGGGGCCGTAGCTCCTACGAGCAGTACTTC,CASSLGGGRSSYEQYF
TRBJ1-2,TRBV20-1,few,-,TGCAGTGCCCCGGAGGGCTATGGCTACACCTTC,CSAPEGYGYTF
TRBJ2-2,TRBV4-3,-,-,TGCGCCAGCAGCCAAGCGTTACGGGCCACCGGGGAGCTGTTTTTT,CASSQALRATGELFF
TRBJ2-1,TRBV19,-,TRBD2,TGTGCCAGTAGTATTTGGGGTAGCGGGAATCAAATTGCTAGTGAGCAGTTCTTC,CASSIWGSGNQIASEQFF
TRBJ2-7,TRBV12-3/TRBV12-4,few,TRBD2,TGTGCCAGCAGTAGTGGCCCGACTAGCGGATCCTACGAGCAGTACTTC,CASSSGPTSGSYEQYF
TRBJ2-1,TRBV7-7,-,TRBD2,TGTGCCAGCAGCTTAGCGTTTGGGACTAGCGGGAAAAATGAGCAGTTCTTC,CASSLAFGTSGKNEQFF
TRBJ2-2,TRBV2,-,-,TGTGCCAGTCACTTCCTGGGAGGCAGGGGCACCGGGGAGCTGTTTTTT,CASHFLGGRGTGELFF
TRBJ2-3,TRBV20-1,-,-,TGCAGTGCTAGAGGGATGGCAGCTAGCACAGATACGCAGTATTTT,CSARGMAASTDTQYF
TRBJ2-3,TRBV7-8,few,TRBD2,TGTGCCAGCATCCCAGGCCCTAGCGGGGGCACAGATACGCAGTATTTT,CASIPGPSGGTDTQYF
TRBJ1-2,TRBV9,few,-,TGTGCCAGCAGCCTACGGACGGACGCGAACTATGGCTACACCTTC,CASSLRTDANYGYTF
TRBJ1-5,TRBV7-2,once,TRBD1,TGTGCCAGCAGCTTAGATCGACAGGGGGGGCAGCCCCAGCATTTT,CASSLDRQGGQPQHF
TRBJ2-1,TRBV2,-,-,TGTGCCAGCAGTGTCCCCGTGGGTGAGCAGTTCTTC,CASSVPVGEQFF
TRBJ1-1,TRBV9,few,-,TGTGCCAGCAGCGCAGCACAGGGAGAGGTTATGAACACTGAAGCTTTCTTT,CASSAAQGEVMNTEAFF
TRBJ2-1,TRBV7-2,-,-,TGTGCCAGCAGCTTACGGACAGACGTCTACAATGAGCAGTTCTTC,CASSLRTDVYNEQFF
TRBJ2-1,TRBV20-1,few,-,TGCAGTGCTAGAGACAGCTTCGTAAACAATGAGCAGTTCTTC,CSARDSFVNNEQFF
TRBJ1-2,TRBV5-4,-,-,TGTGCCAGCAGCTTGCCCCGGGTCATTGATGGCTACACCTTC,CASSLPRVIDGYTF
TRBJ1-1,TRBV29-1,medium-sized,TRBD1,TGCAGCGTAAACAGGGGAGGCACTGAAGCTTTCTTT,CSVNRGGTEAFF
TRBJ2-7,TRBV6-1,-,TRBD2,TGTGCCAGCAGTTCGAAGCGGGAGAAGGCCTCCTACGAGCAGTACTTC,CASSSKREKASYEQYF
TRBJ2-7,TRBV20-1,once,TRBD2,TGCAGTGCTAGAGGAAGGACTAGTTACGAGCAGTACTTC,CSARGRTSYEQYF
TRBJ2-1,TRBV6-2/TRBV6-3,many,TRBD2,TGTGCCGGCGGGCCTGCACGCATTACCGGACTAGCATCCGGCAATGAGCAGTTCTTC,CAGGPARITGLASGNEQFF
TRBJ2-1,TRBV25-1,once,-,TGTGCCAGCAGTGAATTTGACGAGCAGTTCTTC,CASSEFDEQFF
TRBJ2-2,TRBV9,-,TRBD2,TGTGCCAGCAGCGTATTGGGACTAGCGGGAGCGGTGATCACCGGGGAGCTGTTTTTT,CASSVLGLAGAVITGELFF
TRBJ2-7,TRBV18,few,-,TGTGCCAGCTCACCAAAGCGGGCTAACGGGGAGCAGTACTTC,CASSPKRANGEQYF
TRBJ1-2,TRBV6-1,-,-,TGTGCCAGCAGGTCGGGCAGGGGTTATGGCTACACCTTC,CASRSGRGYGYTF
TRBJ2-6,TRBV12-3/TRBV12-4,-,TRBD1,TGTGCCAGCAGTCCGACAGGGCGCTCTGGGGCCAACGTCCTGACTTTC,CASSPTGRSGANVLTF
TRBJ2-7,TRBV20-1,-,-,TGCAGTGCTCCCCCCAGGCAGGGGCTTACCTACGAGCAGTACTTC,CSAPPRQGLTYEQYF
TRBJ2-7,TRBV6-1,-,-,TGTGCCAGCAGCAGGGGACAAGGCGGATACGAGCAGTACTTC,CASSRGQGGYEQYF
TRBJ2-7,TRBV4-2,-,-,TGTGCCAGCAGCCAAGATACGGACGTTAGTACCTACGAGCAGTACTTC,CASSQDTDVSTYEQYF
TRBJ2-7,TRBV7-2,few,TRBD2,TGTGCCAGCAGCGACCCGACTAGCGGAGCTACCTACGAGCAGTACTTC,CASSDPTSGATYEQYF
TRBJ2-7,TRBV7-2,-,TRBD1,TGTGCCAGCAGCTCTGAGGGGCAGGGGGCTTACGAGCAGTACTTC,CASSSEGQGAYEQYF
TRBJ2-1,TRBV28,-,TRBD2,TGTGCCAGTGGGACTAGCGGGGGTAGGGATGAGCAGTTCTTC,CASGTSGGRDEQFF
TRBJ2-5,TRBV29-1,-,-,TGCAGCGTTCCGCCCCCCTATCCGGGAGAGGAGACCCAGTACTTC,CSVPPPYPGEETQYF
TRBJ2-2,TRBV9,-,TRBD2,TGTGCCAGCAGCGTAGCTTCAGCGGGGCGGGCCGGGGAGCTGTTTTTT,CASSVASAGRAGELFF